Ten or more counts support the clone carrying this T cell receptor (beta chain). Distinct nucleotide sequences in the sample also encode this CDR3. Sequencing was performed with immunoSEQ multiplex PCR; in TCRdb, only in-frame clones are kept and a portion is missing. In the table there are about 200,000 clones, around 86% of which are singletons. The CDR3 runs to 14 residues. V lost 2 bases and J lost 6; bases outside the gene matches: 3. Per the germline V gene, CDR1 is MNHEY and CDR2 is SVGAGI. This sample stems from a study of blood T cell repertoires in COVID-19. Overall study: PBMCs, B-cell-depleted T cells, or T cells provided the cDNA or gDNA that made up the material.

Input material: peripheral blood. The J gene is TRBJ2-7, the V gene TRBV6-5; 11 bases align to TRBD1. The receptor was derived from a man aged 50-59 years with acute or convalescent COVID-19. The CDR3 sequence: CASSYTGQGAEQYF. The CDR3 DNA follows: TGTGCCAGCAGTTACACAGGACAGGGGGCCGAGCAGTACTTC.